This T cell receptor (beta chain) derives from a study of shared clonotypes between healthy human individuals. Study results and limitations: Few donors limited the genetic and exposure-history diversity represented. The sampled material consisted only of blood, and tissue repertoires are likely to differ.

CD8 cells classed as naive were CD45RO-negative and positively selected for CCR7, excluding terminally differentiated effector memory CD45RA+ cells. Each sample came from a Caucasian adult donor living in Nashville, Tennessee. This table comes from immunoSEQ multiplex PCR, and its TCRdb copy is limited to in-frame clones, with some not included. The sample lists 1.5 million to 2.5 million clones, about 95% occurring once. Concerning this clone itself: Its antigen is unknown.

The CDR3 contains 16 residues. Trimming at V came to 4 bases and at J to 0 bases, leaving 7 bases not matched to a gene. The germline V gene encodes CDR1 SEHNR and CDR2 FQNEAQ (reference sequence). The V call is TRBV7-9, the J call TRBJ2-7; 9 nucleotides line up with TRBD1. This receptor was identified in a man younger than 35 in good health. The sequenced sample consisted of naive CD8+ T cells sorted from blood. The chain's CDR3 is CASSSGQGTFSYEQYF. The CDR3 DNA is TGTGCCAGCAGCTCGGGACAGGGAACCTTCTCCTACGAGCAGTACTTC.